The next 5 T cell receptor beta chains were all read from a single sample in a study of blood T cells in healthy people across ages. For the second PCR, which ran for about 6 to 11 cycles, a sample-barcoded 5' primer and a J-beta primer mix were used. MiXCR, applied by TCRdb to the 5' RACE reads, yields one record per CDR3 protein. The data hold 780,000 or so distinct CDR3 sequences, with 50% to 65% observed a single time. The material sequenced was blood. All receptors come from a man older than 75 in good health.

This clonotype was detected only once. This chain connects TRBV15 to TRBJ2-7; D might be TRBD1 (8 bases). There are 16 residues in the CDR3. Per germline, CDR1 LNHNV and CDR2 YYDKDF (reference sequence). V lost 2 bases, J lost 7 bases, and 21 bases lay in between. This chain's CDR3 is CATSRPLQGGTTEQYF. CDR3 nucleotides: TGTGCCACCAGCAGACCCCTACAGGGGGGGACTACGGAGCAGTACTTC.

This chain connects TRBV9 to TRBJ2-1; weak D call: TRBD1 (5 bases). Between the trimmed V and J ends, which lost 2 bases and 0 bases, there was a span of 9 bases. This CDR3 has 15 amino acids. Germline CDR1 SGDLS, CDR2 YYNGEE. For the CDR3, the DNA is TGTGCCAGCAGCGTCGACAGCCCCTCCTACAATGAGCAGTTCTTC. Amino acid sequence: CASSVDSPSYNEQFF.

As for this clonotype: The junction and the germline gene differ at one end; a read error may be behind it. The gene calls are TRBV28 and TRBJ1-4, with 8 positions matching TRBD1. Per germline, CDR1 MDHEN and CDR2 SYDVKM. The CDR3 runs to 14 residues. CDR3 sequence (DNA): TGTGCCAGCAGTTCAACAGGGGGAACTGAAAAGCTGTTTTTT. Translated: CASSSTGGTEKLFF.

CDR3: CASSTQVYSQPQHF. CDR3 nucleotides: TGTGCCAGCAGTACACAGGTTTACAGTCAGCCCCAGCATTTT. The chain couples TRBV6-1 to TRBJ1-5, with a tentative D call TRBD1 (5 bases). Trimming stripped 5 bases from V and 6 bases from J, with 14 bases between. The V gene's germline CDR1 is MNHNS and CDR2 SASEGT. This CDR3 is 14 amino acids long.

The CDR3 protein is CATSRDQALYNEQFF. In nucleotides, the CDR3 is TGTGCCACCAGCAGAGATCAGGCCCTTTACAATGAGCAGTTCTTC. This sequence joins TRBV15 and TRBJ2-1; no definite D call. The CDR3 spans 15 residues. Deletions cut 0 bases from V and 4 bases from J, with 10 bases between. Per the germline V gene, CDR1 is LNHNV and CDR2 is YYDKDF (reference sequence).